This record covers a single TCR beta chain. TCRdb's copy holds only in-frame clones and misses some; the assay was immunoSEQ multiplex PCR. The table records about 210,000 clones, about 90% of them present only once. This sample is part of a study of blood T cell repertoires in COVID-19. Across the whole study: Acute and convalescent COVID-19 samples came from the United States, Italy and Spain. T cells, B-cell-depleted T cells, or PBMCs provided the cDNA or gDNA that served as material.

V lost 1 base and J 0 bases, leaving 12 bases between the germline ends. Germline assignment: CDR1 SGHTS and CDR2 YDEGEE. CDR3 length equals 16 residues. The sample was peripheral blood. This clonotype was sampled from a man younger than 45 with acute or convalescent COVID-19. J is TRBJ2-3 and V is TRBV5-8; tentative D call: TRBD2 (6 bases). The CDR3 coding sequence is TGTGCCAGCAGCTTGTCTACGGGAGTAAGCACAGATACGCAGTATTTT. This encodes CASSLSTGVSTDTQYF.